The clone carrying this TCR beta chain was counted at least ten times. No antigen is known for it. These data belong to a study of T cells in Graves' hyperthyroidism and ophthalmopathy. The wider study: Peripheral blood was taken when the disease was first diagnosed, before any treatment began.

The germline V gene has CDR1 MNHNS and CDR2 SASEGT. The CDR3 loop spans 16 amino acids. Trimming removed 8 bases from V and 4 bases from J, with 20 bases in between. Authors of the study amplified TCR beta CDR3 regions from RNA transcripts. The TCR CDR3 first-round RT-PCR relied on the HTBI primer set. One entry per CDR3 protein results from TCRdb running MiXCR on the multiplex PCR reads. The table records 560,000 or so distinct CDR3 sequences, 15% to 20% of them present only once. Findings of the study overall: Separation of ophthalmopathy from stable hyperthyroidism was achieved by a 13 V-J model.

Sequences were obtained from blood. The genes are TRBV6-1 and TRBJ1-4; perhaps TRBD1 as D (5 bases). This clonotype originated in a man aged 35-49 years with Graves' ophthalmopathy. The CDR3 reads CASGITSGTFNEKLFF. In DNA, the CDR3 is TGTGCCAGCGGGATAACCTCAGGGACCTTTAATGAAAAACTGTTTTTT.